Listed here are 8 T cell receptor beta chains from one sample, sequenced in a study of blood T cells in healthy people across ages (dated by TCRdb to about 2015). Receptor amplification or capture employed 5' RACE. Sequenced using an Illumina HiSeq 2500. A second 7 to 11 cycle PCR used a sample-barcoded 5' primer and a J-beta primer mix. TCRdb itself trimmed the public reads at Q25 with fastp, ran MiXCR and retained productive beta chains. Identical CDR3 protein sequences are pooled into one entry, listed with their most common genes and DNA. The sample includes 1.4 million to 1.5 million distinct CDR3 sequences, with about 40% observed a single time. Clones ranked in the top ten supply around 8% of the sample. Sequencing was done on a sample of blood. The receptors here all came from a woman between 18 and 29 years old in good health.

This chain links TRBV4-1 with TRBJ2-5, with D perhaps TRBD2 (5 bases). V lost 2 bases and J 5 bases, leaving 18 bases between the germline ends. The CDR3 length is 16 residues. Per germline, CDR1 MGHRA and CDR2 YSYEKL. CDR3 coding DNA: TGCGCCAGCAGCCAACCGGTAAGAGGAGGATGGGAGACCCAGTACTTC. Protein sequence: CASSQPVRGGWETQYF.

CDR3 sequence reads: CASSGTSDYNEQFF. CDR3 DNA sequence: TGTGCCAGCAGTGGGACTAGCGACTACAATGAGCAGTTCTTC. The chain links TRBV28 to TRBJ2-1; the match to TRBD2 covers 10 bases. After removal of 5 bases from V and 3 bases from J, the junction contained 1 base not matched to a gene. This CDR3 contains 14 residues. Germline V gene lookup returns CDR1 MDHEN and CDR2 SYDVKM.

V and J are TRBV7-3 and TRBJ1-4; a weak D match, TRBD1 (5 bases). CDR1 and CDR2 (germline): SGHTA, FQGTGA. This CDR3 comprises 15 residues. Trimming cost V 5 bases and J 3 bases, with 13 bases left between them. The chain's CDR3 is CASSPSGNSNEKLFF. Written as DNA, the CDR3 is TGTGCCAGCAGCCCCTCAGGGAATTCTAATGAAAAACTGTTTTTT.

This clonotype turned up a few times. This chain connects TRBV5-6 to TRBJ2-1, with TRBD2 identical over 11 bases. The CDR3 is 16 residues long. J gave up 7 bases and V 3 bases, and 9 bases lay outside the gene matches. CDR1 and CDR2 from the germline V gene are SGHDT and YYEEEE. CDR3 loop: CASSSLLAGGYNEQFF. The CDR3 bases are TGTGCCAGCAGCTCGCTCTTAGCGGGGGGGTATAATGAGCAGTTCTTC.

Many counts were recorded for this clonotype. The chain carries TRBV7-4 and TRBJ1-1, with TRBD1 as a possible D gene (6 bases). The CDR3 is 14 residues long. The germline V gene encodes CDR1 SGHVT and CDR2 SQSDAQ. Deletions cut 5 bases from V and 1 base from J, with 11 bases between. In DNA, the CDR3 is TGTGCCAGCAGCCAGGGGTCTTCGAACACTGAAGCTTTCTTT. Protein: CASSQGSSNTEAFF.

The chain links TRBV9 to TRBJ2-3, with D unclear. CDR1 is SGDLS and CDR2 is YYNGEE in the germline V gene. Trimming removed 0 bases from V and 3 bases from J, with 11 bases in between. This CDR3 has 15 amino acids. Here the CDR3 reads CASSVVGQLTDTQYF. The CDR3 DNA reads TGTGCCAGCAGCGTAGTCGGGCAGCTGACAGATACGCAGTATTTT.

There are a few counts of this clonotype. The chain uses TRBV12-3 or TRBV12-4 and TRBJ1-2; D gene ambiguous. The V end was cut by 4 bases, the J end by 2 bases, with 8 bases between. The CDR3 is 13 amino acids. In DNA, the CDR3 is TGTGCCAGCAGTTGGAAGCTAAACTATGGCTACACCTTC. Protein sequence: CASSWKLNYGYTF.

The V and J genes are TRBV20-1 and TRBJ1-1; D is uncertain. Germline lookup yields CDR1 DFQATT and CDR2 SNEGSKA (reference sequence). The V gene lost 2 bases and the J gene lost 0 bases, with 10 bases spanning the gap. The CDR3 sequence is 14 residues long. The CDR3 DNA reads TGCAGTGCTAGACAAAAGGCCCTGAACACTGAAGCTTTCTTT. As protein: CSARQKALNTEAFF.